The 8 T cell receptor beta chains below all came from one sample that was sequenced in a study of T cell repertoires in cytomegalovirus infection. No antigen is known for these receptors. TCRdb used MiXCR to reprocess the reads, holding one entry per CDR3 protein. In the table there are approximately 110,000 distinct CDR3 sequences, over 9.5% of which are singletons. The sequenced material came from PBMCs, sequenced either directly or after in vitro stimulation (not recorded which). These receptors were collected from a human donor in good health (CMV status not recorded). Some clones in this sample may be carry-over from other donors' samples.

This clonotype occurred a few times. The chain carries TRBV4-2 and TRBJ2-5; D could derive from TRBD1 or TRBD2 (5 bases each). The CDR3 length is 14 residues. In germline, CDR1 is LGHNA, CDR2 YNFKEQ. Between the trimmed V and J ends, which lost 1 base and 3 bases, there was a span of 9 bases. CDR3 region: CASSQGGREETQYF. CDR3 bases: TGTGCCAGCAGCCAAGGGGGACGCGAAGAGACCCAGTACTTC.

This clonotype appeared many times. This chain joins TRBV19 and TRBJ1-1; a weak D match, TRBD1 (5 bases). The CDR3 length is 15 residues. Germline CDR1 and CDR2: LNHDA and SQIVND (reference sequence). Between the trimmed V and J ends, which lost 6 bases and 1 base, there was a span of 15 bases. The CDR3 sequence: CASSLQVLGNTEAFF. DNA for the CDR3: TGTGCCAGTAGCTTACAGGTGCTGGGGAACACTGAAGCTTTCTTT.

The V call is TRBV4-2, the J call TRBJ2-2; the D gene is possibly TRBD2 (6 bases). Germline V lookup: CDR1 LGHNA, CDR2 YNFKEQ. Between the trimmed V and J ends, which lost 0 bases and 5 bases, there was a span of 10 bases. CDR3 length: 15 residues. The CDR3 DNA follows: TGTGCCAGCAGCCAAGAAGCGGGCCCTACCGGGGAGCTGTTTTTT. Its translation: CASSQEAGPTGELFF.

This clonotype was counted many times. This chain joins TRBV7-9 and TRBJ2-1; 12 bases are shared with TRBD2. Germline assignment: CDR1 SEHNR and CDR2 FQNEAQ (reference sequence). With 4 bases clipped from V and 5 bases from J, the junction kept 9 bases outside the gene matches. CDR3 length equals 17 residues. The CDR3 loop reads CASSSPQRLAGDNEQFF. The CDR3 nucleotides read TGTGCCAGCAGCTCCCCCCAAAGACTAGCGGGAGACAATGAGCAGTTCTTC.

This clonotype was observed many times. The chain recombines TRBV28 with TRBJ2-7; D is undetermined. CDR1 is MDHEN, CDR2 SYDVKM, per germline. V gave up 2 bases and J gave up 4 bases, with 15 bases separating them. The CDR3 is 15 residues long. The chain's CDR3 is CASSLLGTSGYEQYF. The CDR3 nucleotides are TGTGCCAGCAGTTTACTGGGCACAAGTGGGTACGAGCAGTACTTC.

This clonotype has only a few counts. J is TRBJ1-4 and V is TRBV2, with D hard to call. The V gene lost 6 bases and the J gene lost 5 bases, with 10 bases spanning the gap. CDR1 and CDR2 from the germline V gene are SNHLY and FYNNEI. CDR3 size: 13 residues. CDR3 region: CASRRIANEKLFF. Here the CDR3 DNA reads TGTGCCAGCAGGCGGATTGCCAATGAAAAACTGTTTTTT.

This clonotype was seen ten or more times. The rearrangement uses TRBV5-6 and TRBJ2-7; 13 nucleotides line up with TRBD2. V gave up 4 bases and J gave up 0 bases; unmatched junction bases: 7. There are 17 residues in the CDR3. Per the germline V gene, CDR1 is SGHDT and CDR2 is YYEEEE. CDR3 sequence reads: CASSPMGTSGTSYEQYF. Here the CDR3 DNA reads TGTGCCAGCAGCCCGATGGGGACTAGCGGGACCTCCTACGAGCAGTACTTC.

V is TRBV28 and J is TRBJ1-1; tentative D call: TRBD1 (5 bases). The germline V and J ends were trimmed by 3 bases and 2 bases, with 7 bases remaining between them. The germline gives CDR1 MDHEN, CDR2 SYDVKM. The CDR3 contains 13 residues. The CDR3 bases are TGTGCCAGCAGTTTCGACAGTAACACTGAAGCTTTCTTT. It encodes CASSFDSNTEAFF.